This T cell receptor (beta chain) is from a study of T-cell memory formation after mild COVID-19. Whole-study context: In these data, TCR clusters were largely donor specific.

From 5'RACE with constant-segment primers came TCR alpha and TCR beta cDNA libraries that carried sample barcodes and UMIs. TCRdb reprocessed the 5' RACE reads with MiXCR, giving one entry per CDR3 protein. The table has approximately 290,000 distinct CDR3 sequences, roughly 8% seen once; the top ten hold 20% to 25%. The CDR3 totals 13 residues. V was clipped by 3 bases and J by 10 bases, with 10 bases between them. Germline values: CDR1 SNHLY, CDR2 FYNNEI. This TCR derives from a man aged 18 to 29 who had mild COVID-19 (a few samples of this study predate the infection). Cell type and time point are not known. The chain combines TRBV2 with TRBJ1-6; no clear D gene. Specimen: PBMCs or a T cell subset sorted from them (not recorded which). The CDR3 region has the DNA TGTGCCAGCAGTGATTCCGCCGGATCACCCCTCCACTTT. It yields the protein CASSDSAGSPLHF.